This entry features one T cell receptor (beta chain) sequence. These data are taken from a study of OX40 agonist ivuxolimab in advanced cancers. The repertoire was sequenced with immunoSEQ multiplex PCR; TCRdb's copy has only in-frame clones and lacks some. The data contain under 150,000 clones, about 93% of them singletons. The CDR3 contains 14 residues. Germline assignment: CDR1 LNHDA and CDR2 SQIVND (reference sequence). The sequence derives from an adult with an advanced solid tumor such as melanoma, head and neck, liver or kidney cancer. The input for sequencing was CD4+ or CD8+ T cells sorted from blood, taken in a trial of the OX40 agonist ivuxolimab. The chain combines TRBV19 with TRBJ2-5; TRBD1 aligns across 8 bases. The J call could be wrong; TRBJ2-7 is a better fit for the DNA end. DNA of the CDR3: TGTGCCAGTAGTTCCGGACAGGGAACCTACGAGCAGTACTTC. Translated: CASSSGQGTYEQYF.